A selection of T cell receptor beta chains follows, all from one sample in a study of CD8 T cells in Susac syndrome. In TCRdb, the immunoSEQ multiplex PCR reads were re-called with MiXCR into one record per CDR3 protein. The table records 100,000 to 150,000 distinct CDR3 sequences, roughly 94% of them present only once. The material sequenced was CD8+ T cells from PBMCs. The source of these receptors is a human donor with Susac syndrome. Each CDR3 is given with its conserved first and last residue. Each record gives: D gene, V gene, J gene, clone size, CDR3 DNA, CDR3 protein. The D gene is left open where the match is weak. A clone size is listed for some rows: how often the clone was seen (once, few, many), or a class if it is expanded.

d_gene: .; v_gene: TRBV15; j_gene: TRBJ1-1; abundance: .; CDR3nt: TGTGCCACCTCGGGCGTTAGCACTGAAGCTTTCTTT; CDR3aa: CATSGVSTEAFF
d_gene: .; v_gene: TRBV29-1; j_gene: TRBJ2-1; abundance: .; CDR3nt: TGCAGCGCCGCTGTAAATGAGCAGTTCTTC; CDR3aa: CSAAVNEQFF
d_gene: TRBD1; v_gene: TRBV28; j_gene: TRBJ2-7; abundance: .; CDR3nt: TGTGCCAGCAGTTTTTGGGACAGGCTCTACGAGCAGTACTTC; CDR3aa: CASSFWDRLYEQYF
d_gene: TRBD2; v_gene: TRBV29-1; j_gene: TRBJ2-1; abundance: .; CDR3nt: TGCAGCGCCCCGGGGGGGATGGGGGAGCAGTTCTTC; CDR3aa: CSAPGGMGEQFF
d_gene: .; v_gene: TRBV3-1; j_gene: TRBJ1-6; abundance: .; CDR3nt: TGTGCCAGCAGGCCAAGAAACGAGCCGAATTCACCCCTCCACTTT; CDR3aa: CASRPRNEPNSPLHF
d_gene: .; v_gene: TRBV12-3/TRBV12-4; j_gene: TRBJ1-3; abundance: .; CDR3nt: TGTGCCAGCAGTTTAGTAGTATTCTCTGGAAACACCATATATTTT; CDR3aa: CASSLVVFSGNTIYF
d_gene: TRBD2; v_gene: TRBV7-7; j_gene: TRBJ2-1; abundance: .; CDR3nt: TGTGCTAGCAGTCCCGGGGAGGGACCCGGTGAGCAGTTCTTC; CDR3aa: CASSPGEGPGEQFF
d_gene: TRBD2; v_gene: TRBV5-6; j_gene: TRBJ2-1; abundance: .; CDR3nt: TGTGCCAGCAGCCCAGGACTAGCGGGGCTTTACTCCTACAATGAGCAGTTCTTC; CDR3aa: CASSPGLAGLYSYNEQFF
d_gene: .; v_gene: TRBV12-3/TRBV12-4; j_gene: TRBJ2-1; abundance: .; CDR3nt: TGTGCCAGCAGTTTAAACAGGGACGCCTACAATGAGCAGTTCTTC; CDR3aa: CASSLNRDAYNEQFF
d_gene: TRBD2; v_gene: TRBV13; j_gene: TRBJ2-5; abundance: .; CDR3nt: TGTGCCAGCAGTCCCGGGACTAGCGAAGCAGAGACCCAGTACTTC; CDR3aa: CASSPGTSEAETQYF
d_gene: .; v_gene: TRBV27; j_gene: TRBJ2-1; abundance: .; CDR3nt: TGTGCCAGCAGGATTGGGTTCTCCCTCAATGAGCAGTTCTTC; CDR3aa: CASRIGFSLNEQFF
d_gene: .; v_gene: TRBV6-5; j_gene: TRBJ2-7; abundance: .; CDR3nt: TGTGCCAGCAGTTACTCGTCGGTCGGAGTCCAGTACTTC; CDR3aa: CASSYSSVGVQYF
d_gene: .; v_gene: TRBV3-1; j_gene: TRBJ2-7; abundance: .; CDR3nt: TGTGCCAGCAGCCAAGTAGGAGGACGAGAGGATTACGAGCAGTACTTC; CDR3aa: CASSQVGGREDYEQYF
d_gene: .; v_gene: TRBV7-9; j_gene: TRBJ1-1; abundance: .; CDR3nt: TGTGCCAGCAGCTACCGGGGCCGCGGCACTGAAGCTTTCTTT; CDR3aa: CASSYRGRGTEAFF
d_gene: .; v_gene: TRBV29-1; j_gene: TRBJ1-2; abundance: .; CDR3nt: TGCAGCGTTGAATCGGACAGAGCTAACTATGGCTACACCTTC; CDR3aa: CSVESDRANYGYTF
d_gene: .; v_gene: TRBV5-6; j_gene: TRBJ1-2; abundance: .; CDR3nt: TGTGCCAGCACGTTGGGAAGCTATGGCTACACCTTC; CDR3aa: CASTLGSYGYTF
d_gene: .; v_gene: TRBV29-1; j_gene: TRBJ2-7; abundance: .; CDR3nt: TGCAGCGTCCCCGGGCAGGGCGCCTACGAGCAGTACTTC; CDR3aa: CSVPGQGAYEQYF
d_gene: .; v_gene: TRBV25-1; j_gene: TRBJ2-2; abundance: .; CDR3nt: TGTGCCAGCACCGGGGTCGACACCGGGGAGCTGTTTTTT; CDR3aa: CASTGVDTGELFF
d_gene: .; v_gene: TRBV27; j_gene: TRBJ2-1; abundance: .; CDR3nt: TGTGCCAGCGCCTCCGGGGTAAACAATGAGCAGTTCTTC; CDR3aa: CASASGVNNEQFF
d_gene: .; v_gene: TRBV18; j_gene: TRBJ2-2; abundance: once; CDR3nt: TGTGCCAGCTCACCACCAGCCGGGGTGAACACCGGGGAGCTGTTTTTT; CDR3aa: CASSPPAGVNTGELFF
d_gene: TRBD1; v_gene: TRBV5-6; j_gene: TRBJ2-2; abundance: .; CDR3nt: TGTGCCAGCAGCTTGAAGGACAGGGGAGGGACCGGGGAGCTGTTTTTT; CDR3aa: CASSLKDRGGTGELFF
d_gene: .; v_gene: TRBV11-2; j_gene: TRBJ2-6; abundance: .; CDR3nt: TGTGCCAGCAGCTTACCTCGGGAGTCGGGGGCCAACGTCCTGACTTTC; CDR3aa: CASSLPRESGANVLTF
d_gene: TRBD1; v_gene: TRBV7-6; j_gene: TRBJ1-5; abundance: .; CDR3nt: TGTGCCAGCAGCTTAGCTGGAAGGGGGCTTCAGCCCCAGCATTTT; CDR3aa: CASSLAGRGLQPQHF
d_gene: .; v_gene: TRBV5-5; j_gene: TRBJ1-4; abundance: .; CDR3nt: TGTGCCAGCAGCCCTACCGGGGTCGAAAAACTGTTTTTT; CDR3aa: CASSPTGVEKLFF
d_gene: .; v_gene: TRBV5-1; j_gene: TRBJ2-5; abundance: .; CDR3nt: TGCGCCAGCGGAGATGAAATCCAAGAGACCCAGTACTTC; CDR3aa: CASGDEIQETQYF
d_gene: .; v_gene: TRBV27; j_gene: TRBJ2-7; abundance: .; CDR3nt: TGTGCCAGCAGTTCAGATACCTACGAGCAGTACTTC; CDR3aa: CASSSDTYEQYF
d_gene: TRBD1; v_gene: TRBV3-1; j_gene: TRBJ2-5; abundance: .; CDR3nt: TGTGCCAGCAGCCTCACTCCGGGACAGGGAAACCAAGAGACCCAGTACTTC; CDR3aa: CASSLTPGQGNQETQYF
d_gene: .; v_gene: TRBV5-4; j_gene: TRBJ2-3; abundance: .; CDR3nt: TGTGCCAGCAGCCCCCGGGTTCGGGCCACAGATACGCAGTATTTT; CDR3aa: CASSPRVRATDTQYF
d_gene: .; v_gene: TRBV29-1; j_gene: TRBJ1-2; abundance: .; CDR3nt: TGCAGCGTTGAAACGGAGCGGACCTATGGCTACACCTTC; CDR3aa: CSVETERTYGYTF
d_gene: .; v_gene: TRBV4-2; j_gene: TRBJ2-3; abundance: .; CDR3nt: TGTGCCAGCAGCCAAGACTGGCCCTTGCTTGGCACAGATACGCAGTATTTT; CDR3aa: CASSQDWPLLGTDTQYF
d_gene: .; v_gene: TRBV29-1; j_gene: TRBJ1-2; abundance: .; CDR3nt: TGCAGCGTTGTCTTTTCGGGGAACTATGGCTACACCTTC; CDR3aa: CSVVFSGNYGYTF
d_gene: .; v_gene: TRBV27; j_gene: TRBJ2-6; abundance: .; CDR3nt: TGTGCCAGCACCCAGACCTCTGGGGCCAACGTCCTGACTTTC; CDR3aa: CASTQTSGANVLTF
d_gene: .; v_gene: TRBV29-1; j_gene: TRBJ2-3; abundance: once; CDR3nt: TGCAGCGTAGCACCGGGACAAGGCACAGATACGCAGTATTTT; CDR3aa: CSVAPGQGTDTQYF
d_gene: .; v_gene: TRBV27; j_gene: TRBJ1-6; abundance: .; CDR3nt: TGTGCCAGCAGTTTATCCGCGGGTGGCAATTCACCCCTCCACTTT; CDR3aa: CASSLSAGGNSPLHF
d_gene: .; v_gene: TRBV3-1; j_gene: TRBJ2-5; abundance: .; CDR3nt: TGTGCCAGCACCGAAACGGGGCCACAAGAGACCCAGTACTTC; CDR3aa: CASTETGPQETQYF
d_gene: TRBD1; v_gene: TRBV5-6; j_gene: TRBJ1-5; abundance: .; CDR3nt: TGTGCCAGCAGCTCCACAGGGGATCAGCCCCAGCATTTT; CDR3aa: CASSSTGDQPQHF
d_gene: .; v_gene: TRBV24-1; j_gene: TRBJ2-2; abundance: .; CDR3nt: TGTGCCACCAGTGAGGCCAGTCTCACCGGGGAGCTGTTTTTT; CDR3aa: CATSEASLTGELFF
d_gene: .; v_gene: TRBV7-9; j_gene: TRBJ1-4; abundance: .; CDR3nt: TGTGCCAGCAGCTCCCCCCTCAGTTCGGAGGAAAAACTGTTTTTT; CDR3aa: CASSSPLSSEEKLFF
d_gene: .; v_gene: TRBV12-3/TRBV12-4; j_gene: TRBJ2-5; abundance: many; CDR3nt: TGTGCCAGCAGCTTCCAAGAGACCCAGTACTTC; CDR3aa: CASSFQETQYF
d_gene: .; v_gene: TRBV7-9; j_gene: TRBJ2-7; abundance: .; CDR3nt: TGTGCCAGCAGCCCCCAGGGAGTTTACGAGCAGTACTTC; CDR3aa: CASSPQGVYEQYF
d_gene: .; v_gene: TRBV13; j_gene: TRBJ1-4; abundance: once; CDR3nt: TGTGCCAGCAGCCTCCGGGGGGGCTCCGGTGAAAAACTGTTTTTT; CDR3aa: CASSLRGGSGEKLFF
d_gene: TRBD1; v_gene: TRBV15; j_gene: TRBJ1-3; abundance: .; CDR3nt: TGTGCCACCAGCGCGGACAGGGGGCTGGGAAACACCATATATTTT; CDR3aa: CATSADRGLGNTIYF
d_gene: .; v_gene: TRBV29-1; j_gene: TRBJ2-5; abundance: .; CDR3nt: TGCAGCGTCGACGGTACAGGGAGGGGAAACACCCAGTACTTC; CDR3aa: CSVDGTGRGNTQYF
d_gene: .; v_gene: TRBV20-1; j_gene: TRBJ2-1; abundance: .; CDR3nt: TGCAGTGCTAAGGCTTCCTACAATGAGCAGTTCTTC; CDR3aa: CSAKASYNEQFF
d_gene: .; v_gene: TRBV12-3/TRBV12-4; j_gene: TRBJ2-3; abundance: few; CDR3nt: TGTGCCAGCAGTTTTGGAGATACGCAGTATTTT; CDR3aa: CASSFGDTQYF
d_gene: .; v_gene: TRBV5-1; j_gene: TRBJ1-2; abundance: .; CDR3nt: TGCGCCAGCAGCTCCGACAGTAGCGGCTACACCTTC; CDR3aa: CASSSDSSGYTF
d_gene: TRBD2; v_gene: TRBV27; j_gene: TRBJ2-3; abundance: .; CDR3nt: TGTGCCAGCAGTTTAACCCTAGCGGGGGGCACAGATACGCAGTATTTT; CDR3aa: CASSLTLAGGTDTQYF
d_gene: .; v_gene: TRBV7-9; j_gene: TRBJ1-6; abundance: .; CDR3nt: TGTGCCAGCAGCCAGGGACCGAAAAATTCACCCCTCCACTTT; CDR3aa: CASSQGPKNSPLHF
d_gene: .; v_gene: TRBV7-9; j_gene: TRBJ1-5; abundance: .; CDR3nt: TGTGCCAGCAGCTTAGTGTTAGGCAGGGCGGATAGCAATCAGCCCCAGCATTTT; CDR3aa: CASSLVLGRADSNQPQHF
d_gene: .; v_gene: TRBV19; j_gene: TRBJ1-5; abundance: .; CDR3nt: TGTGCCAGTAGTATAGAAGAGACTAGCAATCAGCCCCAGCATTTT; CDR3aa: CASSIEETSNQPQHF
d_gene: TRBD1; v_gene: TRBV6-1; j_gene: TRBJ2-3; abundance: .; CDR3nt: TGTGCCAGCAGTGCCCTGGACAGGTCGTACGGGCCCGTTGACACAGATACGCAGTATTTT; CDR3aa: CASSALDRSYGPVDTDTQYF
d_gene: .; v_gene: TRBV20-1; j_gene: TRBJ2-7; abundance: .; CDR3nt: TGCAGTGCTAAACGGAGAGAACGTAACTACGAGCAGTACTTC; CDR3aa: CSAKRRERNYEQYF
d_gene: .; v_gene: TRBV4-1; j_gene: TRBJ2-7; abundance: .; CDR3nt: TGCGCCAGCAGCCAAGAGAACAGGCCGACCTACGAGCAGTACTTC; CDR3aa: CASSQENRPTYEQYF
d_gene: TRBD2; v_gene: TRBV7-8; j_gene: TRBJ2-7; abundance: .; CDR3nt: TGTGCCAGCAGCCCCCCGGGAGGGGTCGAGCAGTACTTC; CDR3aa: CASSPPGGVEQYF
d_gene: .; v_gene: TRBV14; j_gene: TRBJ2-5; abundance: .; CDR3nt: TGTGCCAGCAGCCAAGATTGGGGTACGGGGGAAAAGACCCAGTACTTC; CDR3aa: CASSQDWGTGEKTQYF
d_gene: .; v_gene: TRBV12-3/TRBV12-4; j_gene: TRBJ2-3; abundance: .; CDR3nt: TGTGCCAGCACCCGAGCGGCAGATACGCAGTATTTT; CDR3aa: CASTRAADTQYF
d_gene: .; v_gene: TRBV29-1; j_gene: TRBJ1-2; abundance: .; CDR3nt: TGCAGCGTGCCACAGGGCTATGGCTACACCTTC; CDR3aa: CSVPQGYGYTF
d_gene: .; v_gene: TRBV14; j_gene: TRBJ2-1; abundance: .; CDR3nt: TGTGCCAGCAGCCATGATATAACGTACAATGAGCAGTTCTTC; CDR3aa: CASSHDITYNEQFF
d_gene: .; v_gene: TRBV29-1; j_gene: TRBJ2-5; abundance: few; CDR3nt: TGCAGCGCCCAAAGTGGAGGGGGCGGACAGTACTTC; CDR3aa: CSAQSGGGGQYF